This T cell receptor beta chain is drawn from a study of blood T cell repertoires in COVID-19. Across the whole study: Spain, Italy and the United States supplied samples that represented acute and convalescent COVID-19. In each case, the material was cDNA or gDNA derived from T cells, B-cell-depleted T cells, or PBMCs.

Under the authors' procedure: For nucleated cells, counts were estimated from reference gene primer amplification. Sequenced by immunoSEQ multiplex PCR; TCRdb stores in-frame clones only, minus some. The V and J calls and clone size were taken over from that table, and D and trimming were inferred from the DNA. The sample gives around 100,000 clones, 80% to 90% of which show up once; approximately 4.4% is in the top ten. Germline V lookup: CDR1 MNHNS, CDR2 SASEGT. The CDR3 has 15 residues. Trimming removed 1 base at V and 2 bases at J, with 11 bases between. The TCR comes from a woman aged 45 to 65 with acute or convalescent COVID-19. The V and J genes are TRBV6-1 and TRBJ1-2, with D unresolved. Sequenced material: peripheral blood. CDR3 residues: CASSEGLAGNYGYTF. CDR3 nucleotide sequence: TGTGCCAGCAGTGAAGGTTTGGCAGGAAACTATGGCTACACCTTC.